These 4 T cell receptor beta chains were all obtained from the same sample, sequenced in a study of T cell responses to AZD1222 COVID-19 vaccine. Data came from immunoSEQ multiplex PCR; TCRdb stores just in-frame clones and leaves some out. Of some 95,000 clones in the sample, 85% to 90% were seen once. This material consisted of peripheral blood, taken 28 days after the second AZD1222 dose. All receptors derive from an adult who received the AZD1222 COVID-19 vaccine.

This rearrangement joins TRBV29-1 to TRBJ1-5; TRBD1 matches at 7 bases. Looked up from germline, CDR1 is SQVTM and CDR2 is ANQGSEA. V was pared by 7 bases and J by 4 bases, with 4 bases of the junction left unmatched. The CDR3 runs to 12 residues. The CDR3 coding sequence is TGCAGCGCTAAGACAGGGAATCAGCCCCAGCATTTT. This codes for CSAKTGNQPQHF.

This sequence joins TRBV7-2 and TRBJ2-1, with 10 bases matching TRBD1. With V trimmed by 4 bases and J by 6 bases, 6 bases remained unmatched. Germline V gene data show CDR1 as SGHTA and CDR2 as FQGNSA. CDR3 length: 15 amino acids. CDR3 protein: CASSSQGQGFNEQFF. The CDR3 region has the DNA TGTGCCAGCAGCTCCCAGGGACAGGGGTTCAATGAGCAGTTCTTC.

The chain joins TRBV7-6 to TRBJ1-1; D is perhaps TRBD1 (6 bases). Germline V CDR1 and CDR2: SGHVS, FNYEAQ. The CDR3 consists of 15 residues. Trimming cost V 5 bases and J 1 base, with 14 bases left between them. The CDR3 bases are TGTGCCAGCAGCCGCGTACAGGGCACGAACACTGAAGCTTTCTTT. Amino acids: CASSRVQGTNTEAFF.

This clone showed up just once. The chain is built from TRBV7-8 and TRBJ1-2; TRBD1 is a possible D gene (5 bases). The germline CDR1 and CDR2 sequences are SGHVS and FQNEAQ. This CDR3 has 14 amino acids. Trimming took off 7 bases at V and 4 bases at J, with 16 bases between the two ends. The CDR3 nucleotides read TGTGCCAGCACCCCCGTGCAGGGCTTCTATGGCTACACCTTC. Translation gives CASTPVQGFYGYTF.